Listed below are T cell receptor beta chains from one sample, sequenced in a study of blood T cell repertoires in COVID-19. Method: immunoSEQ multiplex PCR; TCRdb's copy keeps in-frame clones and lacks some. The table records roughly 65,000 clones, 60% to 85% of them present only once. What was sequenced was peripheral blood. The receptors were gathered from a man between 60 and 75 years old with acute or convalescent COVID-19. Each CDR3 is given with its conserved first and last residue. A D gene is named only where the DNA matches it firmly. Only part of the rows carry a size: once, few, many, or a class if the clone is expanded.

d_gene	v_gene	j_gene	abundance	CDR3nt	CDR3aa
TRBD1	TRBV9	TRBJ1-2	-	TGTGCCAGCAGGCCGAACAGGGGTCCAGGTGGCTACACCTTC	CASRPNRGPGGYTF
TRBD1	TRBV18	TRBJ2-6	-	TGTGCCAGCTCACCTGACAGGGGGGCCAGTGGGGCCAACGTCCTGACTTTC	CASSPDRGASGANVLTF
TRBD1	TRBV7-2	TRBJ1-5	-	TGTGCCAGCAGCGTGCAGGGGGATCAGCCCCAGCATTTT	CASSVQGDQPQHF
TRBD1	TRBV11-1	TRBJ2-1	few	TGTGCCAGCAGCTCACGGGACAGGGGGCTCGACAATGAGCAGTTCTTC	CASSSRDRGLDNEQFF
-	TRBV3-1/TRBV3-2	TRBJ1-2	-	TGTGCCAGCAGCCAATCTGGGGGGTCCGACTATGGCTACACCTTC	CASSQSGGSDYGYTF
-	TRBV27	TRBJ2-4	many	TGTGCCAGCGGCAACAGGGGACTAGCCAAAAACATTCAGTACTTC	CASGNRGLAKNIQYF
TRBD1	TRBV4-3	TRBJ2-7	-	TGCGCCAGCAGCTACAGGCACCGACAGGGTAAGGGGCTCGAGCAGTACTTC	CASSYRHRQGKGLEQYF
TRBD1	TRBV9	TRBJ1-1	-	TGTGCCAGCAGCGTTTTACAGGGGGCGAACACTGAAGCTTTCTTT	CASSVLQGANTEAFF
TRBD1	TRBV2	TRBJ1-1	-	TGTGCCAGCCAACTAGAGACAGGGACGGTCACTGAAGCTTTCTTT	CASQLETGTVTEAFF
TRBD2	TRBV28	TRBJ2-7	-	TGTGCCAGCAGCCGAAGCGGGGGGCACTTCTACGAGCAGTACTTC	CASSRSGGHFYEQYF
-	TRBV7-9	TRBJ1-1	-	TGTGCCAGCAGGGGTTCGGGATCGGGAGCTTTCTTT	CASRGSGSGAFF
-	TRBV6-5	TRBJ1-6	-	TGTGCCAGCACTAAACAGGTCAACTATAATTCACCCCTCCACTTT	CASTKQVNYNSPLHF
-	TRBV3-1/TRBV3-2	TRBJ1-1	-	TGTGCCAGCGAGAAGGAGGGGAACACTGAAGCTTTCTTT	CASEKEGNTEAFF
-	TRBV6-6	TRBJ1-4	few	TGTGCCAGCCCCACGTCGGTTCCGAATGAAAAACTGTTTTTT	CASPTSVPNEKLFF
-	TRBV6-5	TRBJ2-2	-	TGTGCCAGCAGTTACGGGGCTGGAAGGAACACCGGGGAGCTGTTTTTT	CASSYGAGRNTGELFF
-	TRBV5-1	TRBJ1-1	-	TGCGCCAGCAGCTTGGCCACGGGAGGGATGAACACTGAAGCTTTCTTT	CASSLATGGMNTEAFF
TRBD1	TRBV9	TRBJ2-1	-	TGTGCCAGCAGCGACGGGGACAGGACCTCCGTAGAGCAGTTCTTC	CASSDGDRTSVEQFF
TRBD1	TRBV10-1	TRBJ1-1	-	TGCGCCAGCAGTGACGACAGGGCCCCGGTGAACACTGAAGCTTTCTTT	CASSDDRAPVNTEAFF
-	TRBV5-5	TRBJ2-3	once	TGTGCCAGCAGCTTCTCAGCTAGCCCTTCCGCAGATACGCAGTATTTT	CASSFSASPSADTQYF
TRBD1	TRBV7-9	TRBJ1-4	-	TGTGCCAGCAGCTTACCCCACAGGGGTGATTTGGAAAAACTGTTTTTT	CASSLPHRGDLEKLFF
-	TRBV4-2	TRBJ1-6	-	TGTGCCAGCAGCCAAGGGGGAGTATCACCCCTCCACTTT	CASSQGGVSPLHF
TRBD1	TRBV14	TRBJ1-2	once	TGTGCCAGCAGCGGACTTTCCGACAGGGCCCCGGGGGGCTACACCTTC	CASSGLSDRAPGGYTF
-	TRBV7-8	TRBJ2-6	-	TGTGCCAGCAGCTTGAGGTACATGAGCTCTGGGGCCAACGTCCTGACTTTC	CASSLRYMSSGANVLTF
-	TRBV5-1	TRBJ1-3	-	TGCGCCAGCAGCTTGACAGGGACCTCTGGAAACACCATATATTTT	CASSLTGTSGNTIYF
-	TRBV29-1	TRBJ2-7	-	TGCAGCGTTGCGGGCAGGGCCCTCGGTCAGTACTTC	CSVAGRALGQYF
TRBD1	TRBV4-1	TRBJ1-5	-	TGCGCCAGCAGCCAAGATCGGGGGACAGGGGGCATCCATCAGCCCCAGCATTTT	CASSQDRGTGGIHQPQHF
-	TRBV29-1	TRBJ1-6	-	TGCAGCGTTGAAGAAGGGAGGGGTTCACCCCTCCACTTT	CSVEEGRGSPLHF
-	TRBV7-2	TRBJ2-3	-	TGTGCCAGCACTAGGGGCCTAAGCACAGATACGCAGTATTTT	CASTRGLSTDTQYF
TRBD2	TRBV4-1	TRBJ2-5	few	TGCGCCAGCAGCCTTTTTAGGGGACTAGCGGGCCCCCTCCAAGAGACCCAGTACTTC	CASSLFRGLAGPLQETQYF
-	TRBV6-5	TRBJ1-4	-	TGTGCCAGCAGCGGGACATCGGGAGAAAAACTGTTTTTT	CASSGTSGEKLFF
-	TRBV6-5	TRBJ2-1	-	TGTGCCAGTGGGGGGGGCGCTTACTACAATGAGCAGTTCTTC	CASGGGAYYNEQFF
-	TRBV6-1	TRBJ2-1	-	TGTGCCAGCAGAGAAGGGGGGGGCTACAATGAGCAGTTCTTC	CASREGGGYNEQFF
-	TRBV20-1	TRBJ1-5	few	TGCAGTGCTAGTTGGCGCCCGGGGAGCAATCAGCCCCAGCATTTT	CSASWRPGSNQPQHF
TRBD1	TRBV2	TRBJ2-5	-	TGTGCCAGCAGTAAAGGGACAGGGGGACGAGAGACCCAGTACTTC	CASSKGTGGRETQYF
-	TRBV6-4	TRBJ1-2	once	TGTGCCAGCAGCCAGGGGAACTATGGCTACACCTTC	CASSQGNYGYTF
-	TRBV10-2	TRBJ1-1	few	TGCGCCAGCAGTGCCGGGAACACTGAAGCTTTCTTT	CASSAGNTEAFF
TRBD1	TRBV27	TRBJ2-4	-	TGTGCCAGCAGTTTGGTAGGGGGCATCATTCAGTACTTC	CASSLVGGIIQYF
TRBD1	TRBV19	TRBJ1-4	few	TGTGCCAGTAGTCTAGGGAGGAGGGGGCTGAAGGAAAAACTGTTTTTT	CASSLGRRGLKEKLFF
-	TRBV9	TRBJ1-6	-	TGTGCCAGCAGCAGATTAGACAACACCTATAATTCACCCCTCCACTTT	CASSRLDNTYNSPLHF
-	TRBV6-5	TRBJ1-2	-	TGTGCCAGCAGTTACACGGTACGGAACTATGGCTACACCTTC	CASSYTVRNYGYTF
-	TRBV2	TRBJ1-1	-	TGTGCCAGCAACAAGGACATTAACACTGAAGCTTTCTTT	CASNKDINTEAFF
-	TRBV30	TRBJ2-2	-	TGTGCCTGGAGAACCCGGGACAACCTATGGAACACCGGGGAGCTGTTTTTT	CAWRTRDNLWNTGELFF
-	TRBV7-8	TRBJ1-6	-	TGTGCCAGCAGCTTAACGGACAGTAAAAATTCACCCCTCCACTTT	CASSLTDSKNSPLHF
-	TRBV3-1/TRBV3-2	TRBJ2-5	-	TGTGCCAGCAGTTCGGCCGTAAGCGGTGGCAAGACCCAGTACTTC	CASSSAVSGGKTQYF
-	TRBV9	TRBJ2-1	once	TGTGCCAGCAGCGTCGGCCGGGTCAGAGCGAATGAGCAGTTCTTC	CASSVGRVRANEQFF
TRBD1	TRBV7-2	TRBJ1-5	-	TGTGCCAGCAGTAATCCGGGACAGGGATTCGGTCAGCCCCAGCATTTT	CASSNPGQGFGQPQHF
-	TRBV7-9	TRBJ1-1	-	TGTGCCAGCAGCTTAAGTTCAGGCGCGAACACTGAAGCTTTCTTT	CASSLSSGANTEAFF
-	TRBV12-5	TRBJ2-1	-	TGTGCTAGTGGTTCCCGTCGAGGGGGATTTAACAATGAGCAGTTCTTC	CASGSRRGGFNNEQFF
-	TRBV3-1/TRBV3-2	TRBJ1-6	-	TGTGCCAGCAGCCAAGAAAGAGGGCTTAGCAATTCACCCCTCCACTTT	CASSQERGLSNSPLHF
-	TRBV2	TRBJ2-5	-	TGTGCCAGCATGCTGGCCACGTGGGAGACCCAGTACTTC	CASMLATWETQYF
TRBD1	TRBV7-8	TRBJ1-1	-	TGTGCCAGCAGCGGACAGGGTGTATCTGAAGCTTTCTTT	CASSGQGVSEAFF